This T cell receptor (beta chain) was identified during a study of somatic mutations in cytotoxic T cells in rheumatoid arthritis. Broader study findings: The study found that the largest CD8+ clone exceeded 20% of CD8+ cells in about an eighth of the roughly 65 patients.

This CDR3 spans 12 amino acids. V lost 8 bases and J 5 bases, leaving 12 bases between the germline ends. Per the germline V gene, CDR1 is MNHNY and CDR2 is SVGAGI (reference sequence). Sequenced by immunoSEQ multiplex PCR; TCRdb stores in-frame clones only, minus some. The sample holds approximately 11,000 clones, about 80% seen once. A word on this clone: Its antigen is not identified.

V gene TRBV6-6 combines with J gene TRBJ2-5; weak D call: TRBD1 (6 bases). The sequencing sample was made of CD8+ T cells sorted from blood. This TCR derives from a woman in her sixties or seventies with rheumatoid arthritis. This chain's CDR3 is CASLGALETQYF. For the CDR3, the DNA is TGTGCCAGCCTGGGGGCGTTGGAGACCCAGTACTTC.